These T cell receptor beta chains were read from a single sample in a study of neurological immune-mediated disorders. TCRdb fed the 5' RACE reads into MiXCR, producing one record per CDR3 protein. Found here are approximately 70,000 distinct CDR3 sequences, 10% to 13% of them singletons; the top ten hold 9.5% to 10%. The sequenced material came from PBMCs. These receptors were obtained from a man aged 25-45 years in good health. CDR3s include the opening cysteine and the closing phenylalanine or tryptophan. A D gene is named only where the DNA matches it firmly. A row's size may be missing; if present it is once, few, many or a size class.

>TRBV27|many|TRBJ2-2|-
TGTGCCAGCAGTTTATCCATCCCCGGGGAGCTGTTTTTT
CASSLSIPGELFF
>TRBV5-1|few|TRBJ2-7|TRBD2
TGCGCCAGCAGCCCCGGACTAGCGGGAGACGAGCAGTACTTC
CASSPGLAGDEQYF
>TRBV5-1|many|TRBJ2-3|-
TGCGCCAGCAGCTGGGCTAGCACAGATACGCAGTATTTT
CASSWASTDTQYF
>TRBV28|many|TRBJ2-7|-
TGTGCCAGCAGTTTAAATCGCCAGATAAGCTCCTACGAGCAGTACTTC
CASSLNRQISSYEQYF
>TRBV7-9|many|TRBJ1-1|-
TGTGCCAGCAGCCCAAGGACCTTGAACACTGAAGCTTTCTTT
CASSPRTLNTEAFF
>TRBV7-2|many|TRBJ2-7|-
TGTGCCAGCAGCCCCAAAATTTCGGGGGAGCAGTACTTC
CASSPKISGEQYF
>TRBV27|-|TRBJ1-1|-
TGTGCCAGCACTGATTCCTCATCCACTGAAGCTTTCTTT
CASTDSSSTEAFF
>TRBV9|many|TRBJ2-5|-
TGTGCCAGCAGCACAGACAGGTCTGAGACCCAGTACTTC
CASSTDRSETQYF
>TRBV5-6|many|TRBJ2-7|-
TGTGCCAGCAGCTCCTTGGGAGAGCAGTACTTC
CASSSLGEQYF
>TRBV27|many|TRBJ1-6|-
TGTGCCAGCAGTTTAGAGACAGCCTATAATTCACCCCTCCACTTT
CASSLETAYNSPLHF
>TRBV5-1|many|TRBJ1-6|-
TGCGCCAGCAGCCCGGAGGCGGTCTCCTATAATTCACCCCTCCACTTT
CASSPEAVSYNSPLHF
>TRBV4-1|many|TRBJ2-7|-
TGCGCCAGCAGCCAAGATCGAGACCGTTTACCGGGGCAGAACTACGAGCAGTACTTC
CASSQDRDRLPGQNYEQYF
>TRBV5-1|many|TRBJ2-7|-
TGCGCCAGCAGCTTCGGTCAGGGAGGCTACGAGCAGTACTTC
CASSFGQGGYEQYF
>TRBV7-8|many|TRBJ2-3|TRBD1
TGTGCCAGCAGCTTACCTGGGACAGCAGATACGCAGTATTTT
CASSLPGTADTQYF
>TRBV28|many|TRBJ2-1|TRBD1
TGTGCCACCGGCCTGACGGGGCAGGGGGCTAACAATGAGCAGTTCTTC
CATGLTGQGANNEQFF
>TRBV7-2|many|TRBJ1-4|TRBD1
TGTGCCAGCAGTTTGGGACAGCCAGCGGGCGGTGAAAAACTGTTTTTT
CASSLGQPAGGEKLFF
>TRBV6-2/TRBV6-3|many|TRBJ2-5|TRBD2
TGTGCCAGCAGTTACTCGTCGGTAGCGGGAGTAGAGACCCAGTACTTC
CASSYSSVAGVETQYF
>TRBV20-1|-|TRBJ2-1|-
TGCAGTGCCGGAGGACTGGGCCTATACAATGAGCAGTTCTTC
CSAGGLGLYNEQFF
>TRBV5-1|many|TRBJ2-7|-
TGCGCCAGCAGCAAGGGACCGACGCGCACCTACGAGCAGTACTTC
CASSKGPTRTYEQYF
>TRBV10-3|many|TRBJ1-5|-
TGTGCCATCAGCCGCTCAGGGGATCAGCCCCAGCATTTT
CAISRSGDQPQHF
>TRBV7-2|many|TRBJ2-2|TRBD2
TGTGCCAGCAGCCCCATTCTAGCGGGAGGCCCCGGGGAGCTGTTTTTT
CASSPILAGGPGELFF
>TRBV24-1|many|TRBJ2-3|TRBD2
TGTGCCACCTCTCGGGCGGGAGCCTCGTCTGATACGCAGTATTTT
CATSRAGASSDTQYF
>TRBV5-1|many|TRBJ2-1|-
TGCGCCAGCCAATACTCGACAGGCTACAATGAGCAGTTCTTC
CASQYSTGYNEQFF
>TRBV29-1|many|TRBJ2-3|-
TGCAGCGTTGGGAGGGACTCGACGCAGTATTTT
CSVGRDSTQYF
>TRBV2|many|TRBJ2-5|TRBD1
TGTGCCAGCAGTGATACAGGGGGCGGCGAGACCCAGTACTTC
CASSDTGGGETQYF
>TRBV7-9|many|TRBJ2-7|-
TGTGCCAGCAGCTCCGGACAATACGAGCAGTACTTC
CASSSGQYEQYF
>TRBV5-4|many|TRBJ2-7|-
TGTGCCAGCAGCTTCGCCCTTAGCCCCTTTGACTACGAGCAGTACTTC
CASSFALSPFDYEQYF
>TRBV6-1|few|TRBJ2-1|-
TGTGCCAGCAGTTCCTCGGAGGGCCCCAACAATGAGCAGTTCTTC
CASSSSEGPNNEQFF
>TRBV6-6|-|TRBJ2-2|-
TGTGCCAGCAGTTCCGCACCCGGGGAGCTGTTTTTT
CASSSAPGELFF
>TRBV10-3|many|TRBJ2-5|-
TGTGCCATCAGTGAGTCGACGGCCGGGACCCAGTACTTC
CAISESTAGTQYF
>TRBV4-1|many|TRBJ1-1|-
TGCGCCAGCAGCCAGCCCGTGAGGGACCGATTCAACACTGAAGCTTTCTTT
CASSQPVRDRFNTEAFF
>TRBV6-5|many|TRBJ2-2|-
TGTGCCAGCAGTTACTCTCGGGGCGGGGAGCTGTTTTTT
CASSYSRGGELFF
>TRBV7-9|many|TRBJ2-5|-
TGTGCCAGCAGCCCCCCCCGACGGAACCAAGAGACCCAGTACTTC
CASSPPRRNQETQYF
>TRBV7-3|few|TRBJ2-1|TRBD2
TGTGCCAGCAGCTCTAACACGGGACTAGTCTCGGAGCAGTTCTTC
CASSSNTGLVSEQFF
>TRBV7-9|few|TRBJ2-3|-
TGTGCCAGCAGCTTAACCCAGGATACGCAGTATTTT
CASSLTQDTQYF
>TRBV19|-|TRBJ1-4|-
TGTGCCAGTAGTAGCCGGGCCTTTGGTGAAAAACTGTTTTTT
CASSSRAFGEKLFF
>TRBV12-3/TRBV12-4|many|TRBJ2-7|TRBD2
TGTGCCAGCAGTTTTGCGGGAGCGTACGAGCAGTACTTC
CASSFAGAYEQYF
>TRBV15|-|TRBJ1-5|TRBD1
TGTGCCACCAGCAGGCCCGGGACAGCGAGCAATCAGCCCCAGCATTTT
CATSRPGTASNQPQHF
>TRBV5-1|medium-sized|TRBJ2-1|TRBD2
TGCGCCAGCAGCTTGGCCGTCAGCGGGAGCGGTAATGAGCAGTTCTTC
CASSLAVSGSGNEQFF
>TRBV11-2|many|TRBJ2-7|TRBD2
TGTGCCAGCAGCTTAGTCTCTAGCGGGAGGGGATACTACGAGCAGTACTTC
CASSLVSSGRGYYEQYF
>TRBV5-1|many|TRBJ2-1|-
TGCGCCAGCAGCTTTGGACAGCCTTACAATGAGCAGTTCTTC
CASSFGQPYNEQFF
>TRBV10-3|many|TRBJ2-5|TRBD1
TGTGCCATCAGTGATACAGGGGGCCGGGAGACCCAGTACTTC
CAISDTGGRETQYF
>TRBV29-1|many|TRBJ2-1|TRBD2
TGCAGCGGGGAGGGTACCATCAATGAGCAGTTCTTC
CSGEGTINEQFF
>TRBV7-9|many|TRBJ2-4|TRBD2
TGTGCCAGCAGCTTAGCCGGGACTAGCCAAAACATTCAGTACTTC
CASSLAGTSQNIQYF
>TRBV12-3/TRBV12-4|many|TRBJ2-2|-
TGTGCCAGCAGTTCCCGACAGGTTTGGGACACCGGGGAGCTGTTTTTT
CASSSRQVWDTGELFF
>TRBV29-1|medium-sized|TRBJ2-5|-
TGCAGCGCAGGTGGGGCCTCTGGCGACTACTTCCAAGAGACCCAGTACTTC
CSAGGASGDYFQETQYF
>TRBV12-3/TRBV12-4|many|TRBJ2-7|-
TGTGCCAGCAGTCCCCGGGTTGACATGGCGTACGAGCAGTACTTC
CASSPRVDMAYEQYF
>TRBV9|many|TRBJ2-1|-
TGTGCCAGCAGCGTAGCCCTGTACAATGAGCAGTTCTTC
CASSVALYNEQFF
>TRBV24-1|many|TRBJ2-7|-
TGTGCCACGGGTGCCCGGGACACCTACGAGCAGTACTTC
CATGARDTYEQYF
>TRBV10-3|many|TRBJ2-3|-
TGTGCCATCAGTGAGTCGAGACGGCGGAAAGGGAGTGGGGTCACAGATACGCAGTATTTT
CAISESRRRKGSGVTDTQYF
>TRBV28|many|TRBJ2-5|-
TGTGCCAGCAGGAAACGACAGAAAGAGACCCAGTACTTC
CASRKRQKETQYF
>TRBV5-1|many|TRBJ1-5|TRBD1
TGCGCCAGCAGCTCCGGGACAGGACTCAATCAGCCCCAGCATTTT
CASSSGTGLNQPQHF
>TRBV5-1|many|TRBJ2-5|TRBD1
TGCGCCAGCAGCCACGCAGGGGGCGCAAGGATAAAGACCCAGTACTTC
CASSHAGGARIKTQYF
>TRBV28|many|TRBJ2-7|-
TGTGCCAGCACAACACCAGACGGATCCTACGAGCAGTACTTC
CASTTPDGSYEQYF
>TRBV7-8|-|TRBJ1-1|-
TGTGCCAGCAGCTTAGATCTCTGGAACACTGAAGCTTTCTTT
CASSLDLWNTEAFF